This TCR beta chain emerged from a study of cytomegalovirus exposure and HLA in healthy donors. The CDR3 loop spans 10 amino acids. V lost 10 bases and J lost 9, with 10 bases in between. Germline-derived CDR1 and CDR2 are WNHNN and SYGVQD (reference sequence). PCR amplification relied on 60 Vbeta primers (plus 13 Jbeta primers). This table comes from immunoSEQ multiplex PCR, and its TCRdb copy is limited to in-frame clones, with some not included. This sample's table reports approximately 79,000 clones. V gene TRBV10-1 combines with J gene TRBJ2-1; tentatively, D is TRBD2 (5 bases). The sample taken for sequencing was PBMCs. The sequence was collected from a man in his forties in good health and CMV-seronegative. CDR3 coding DNA: TGCGCCACCCAGGCGGGTGAGCAGTTCTTC. It yields the protein CATQAGEQFF.